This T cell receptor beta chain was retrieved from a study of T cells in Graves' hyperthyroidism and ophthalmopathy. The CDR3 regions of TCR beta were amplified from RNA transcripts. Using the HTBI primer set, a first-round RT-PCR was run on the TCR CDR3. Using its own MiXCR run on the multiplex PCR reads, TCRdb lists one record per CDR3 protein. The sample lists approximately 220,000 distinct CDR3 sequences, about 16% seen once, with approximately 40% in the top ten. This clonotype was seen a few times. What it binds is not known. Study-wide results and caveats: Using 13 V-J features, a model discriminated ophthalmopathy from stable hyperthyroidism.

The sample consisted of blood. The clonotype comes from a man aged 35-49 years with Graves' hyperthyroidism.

The CDR3 DNA is TGTGCCAGCAGTCCCGGACAGAAGCTTGCAACTAATGAAAAACTGTTTTTT. As protein: CASSPGQKLATNEKLFF. The V call is TRBV6-2 or TRBV6-3, the J call TRBJ1-4; possibly TRBD1 for D (6 bases). This CDR3 is 17 amino acids long. The germline V gene has CDR1 MNHEY and CDR2 SVGEGT. V was shortened by 5 bases and J by 0 bases, with 16 bases between the two germline ends.